This T cell receptor beta chain was captured in a study of monozygotic twins with inflammatory bowel disease. Whole-study results and caveats: No repertoire similarity difference was seen between concordant and discordant twins; power was possibly limited. Compared with healthy twins, IBD patients shared fewer clonotypes with others, especially with disease activity. A reduction in TCRbeta diversity (inverse Simpson) was seen in IBD patients relative to healthy co-twins.

CDR3 length: 17 amino acids. Per the germline V gene, CDR1 is SGHKS and CDR2 is YYEKEE (reference sequence). Details on this clonotype: Its antigen is currently unknown.

A template switching step added UMIs, each with a 6-nucleotide sample barcode. TCRdb reanalyzed the 5' RACE reads, giving one entry per CDR3 protein sequence and no DNA. The sample includes under 150,000 distinct CDR3 sequences. The gene calls are TRBV5-5 and TRBJ1-6; TCRdb indicates TRBD1, and absent DNA this call remains unverified. The receptor's source is a human donor with ulcerative colitis or Crohn's disease, or a healthy co-twin of an affected twin (not recorded which). Input material: blood. The CDR3 here is CASSLVAQDRYNSPLHF. Supplemented by reference TRBV5-5 and TRBJ1-6, the full variable domain reads DAGVTQSPTHLIKTRGQQVTLRCSPISGHKSVSWYQQVLGQGPQFIFQYYEKEERGRGNFPDRFSARQFPNYSSELNVNALLLGDSALYLCASSLVAQDRYNSPLHFGNGTRLTVT.